A selection of T cell receptor beta chains follows, all from one sample in a study of blood T cell repertoires in COVID-19. This table comes from immunoSEQ multiplex PCR, and its TCRdb copy is limited to in-frame clones, with some not included. The table includes some 72,000 clones, 80% detected once. The sequencing sample was made of peripheral blood. These TCRs come from a man aged 50 to 60 with COVID-19, enrolled during active disease. Each CDR3 is given with its conserved first and last residue. D genes are given only for firm matches. The size entry is marked missing in some rows and otherwise reads once, few, many or a size class.

D	V	size	J	CDR3	DNA
TRBD2	TRBV5-1	.	TRBJ2-7	CASSLEAGAYEQYF	TGCGCCAGCAGCCTCGAAGCGGGAGCCTACGAGCAGTACTTC
.	TRBV27	.	TRBJ1-2	CASSSSGHNYGYTF	TGTGCCAGCAGTTCATCGGGACACAACTATGGCTACACCTTC
TRBD2	TRBV19	.	TRBJ2-3	CASSTSSGTQRGQYF	TGTGCCAGTAGTACTTCTAGCGGGACCCAACGAGGGCAGTATTTT
TRBD1	TRBV10-1	.	TRBJ2-1	CASSYNRGSYEQFF	TGCGCCAGCAGTTATAACAGGGGGTCCTATGAGCAGTTCTTC
.	TRBV5-1	.	TRBJ2-1	CASSWTTYNEQFF	TGCGCCAGCAGCTGGACTACGTACAATGAGCAGTTCTTC
.	TRBV28	.	TRBJ1-2	CASERRENRGYTF	TGTGCCAGCGAACGGAGGGAAAATCGCGGCTACACCTTC
.	TRBV19	.	TRBJ2-1	CASSSKGWDEQFF	TGTGCCAGTAGTAGTAAGGGGTGGGATGAGCAGTTCTTC
.	TRBV5-8	.	TRBJ2-7	CASSLAGWSGGEQYF	TGTGCCAGCAGCTTGGCCGGCTGGTCTGGAGGGGAGCAGTACTTC
.	TRBV7-2	.	TRBJ2-6	CASSLVSSGANVLTF	TGTGCCAGCAGCTTAGTCAGCTCTGGGGCCAACGTCCTGACTTTC
.	TRBV24-1	.	TRBJ2-1	CASSGDIYNEQFF	TGTGCCTCGTCAGGGGATATCTACAATGAGCAGTTCTTC
TRBD1	TRBV6-5	.	TRBJ1-1	CASSTGVRGTEAFF	TGTGCCAGCAGTACAGGGGTGAGGGGGACTGAAGCTTTCTTT
.	TRBV21-1	.	TRBJ1-6	CAPQASEGAGNSPLHF	TGTGCCCCCCAGGCGTCGGAGGGGGCAGGGAATTCACCCCTCCACTTT
TRBD1	TRBV30	.	TRBJ2-3	CAWSVVTGGTDTQYF	TGTGCCTGGAGTGTGGTGACAGGGGGCACAGATACGCAGTATTTT
.	TRBV4-3	.	TRBJ2-5	CASSQELGQNQETQYF	TGCGCCAGCAGCCAAGAGTTAGGACAAAACCAAGAGACCCAGTACTTC
.	TRBV5-5	.	TRBJ2-7	CASSLAGGYYEQYF	TGTGCCAGCAGCTTGGCGGGGGGCTATTACGAGCAGTACTTC
TRBD1	TRBV3-1/TRBV3-2	.	TRBJ2-7	CASRPGGSYEQYF	TGTGCCAGCAGGCCAGGGGGTTCCTACGAGCAGTACTTC
TRBD1	TRBV24-1	.	TRBJ1-1	CATSDGTVTEAFF	TGTGCCACCAGTGATGGGACAGTCACTGAAGCTTTCTTT
.	TRBV7-2	.	TRBJ2-4	CASSLSAKNIQYF	TGTGCCAGCAGCCTATCGGCCAAAAACATTCAGTACTTC
.	TRBV6-4	few	TRBJ2-1	CASSDGQGHNEQFF	TGTGCCAGCAGTGACGGGCAGGGCCACAATGAGCAGTTCTTC
TRBD1	TRBV7-9	.	TRBJ1-1	CASSLAKWDRNTEAFF	TGTGCCAGCAGCTTAGCGAAATGGGACAGAAACACTGAAGCTTTCTTT
.	TRBV6-5	once	TRBJ1-5	CASSLYRGSNQPQHF	TGTGCCAGCAGCCTATATAGGGGGAGCAATCAGCCCCAGCATTTT
TRBD2	TRBV2	few	TRBJ2-2	CASRRLAGVVGELFF	TGTGCCAGCAGGAGGCTAGCGGGAGTAGTCGGGGAGCTGTTTTTT
TRBD1	TRBV5-1	.	TRBJ1-5	CASSVDGQGRQPQHF	TGCGCCAGCAGCGTTGATGGACAGGGACGTCAGCCCCAGCATTTT
.	TRBV6-5	.	TRBJ1-1	CASSYGGGLGTEAFF	TGTGCCAGCAGTTACGGGGGGGGGCTTGGCACTGAAGCTTTCTTT
.	TRBV19	.	TRBJ2-1	CATRGRGMDEQFF	TGTGCCACCCGGGGGAGGGGGATGGATGAGCAGTTCTTC
.	TRBV28	.	TRBJ1-5	CASSLRRARQPQHF	TGTGCCAGCAGTTTGAGGCGGGCCAGGCAGCCCCAGCATTTT
.	TRBV6-5	.	TRBJ2-2	CASSSSGTPNTGELFF	TGTGCCAGCAGTTCTTCCGGGACACCGAACACCGGGGAGCTGTTTTTT
.	TRBV6-5	once	TRBJ2-1	CASTRRGSSYNEQFF	TGTGCCAGCACCAGACGGGGGAGCTCCTACAATGAGCAGTTCTTC
.	TRBV27	.	TRBJ2-1	CASSLRPGGPNEQFF	TGTGCCAGCAGTTTAAGGCCCGGAGGGCCCAATGAGCAGTTCTTC
TRBD2	TRBV30	.	TRBJ2-7	CAWSQTSGTYEQYF	TGTGCCTGGAGTCAAACTAGCGGGACCTACGAGCAGTACTTC
.	TRBV6-5	.	TRBJ1-6	CASAHRENSPLHF	TGTGCCAGCGCCCACAGGGAAAATTCACCCCTCCACTTT
.	TRBV24-1	.	TRBJ2-5	CATGVGAQETQYF	TGTGCCACCGGAGTGGGGGCTCAAGAGACCCAGTACTTC
TRBD2	TRBV2	few	TRBJ2-1	CASSGTSGRAGEQFF	TGTGCCAGCAGTGGAACTAGCGGGAGGGCCGGGGAGCAGTTCTTC
TRBD1	TRBV7-2	.	TRBJ2-7	CASSSSGTGGYEQYF	TGTGCCAGCAGCTCATCCGGGACAGGGGGCTACGAGCAGTACTTC
.	TRBV7-8	.	TRBJ2-7	CASSLGQSAYEQYF	TGTGCCAGCAGCTTAGGACAGTCAGCCTACGAGCAGTACTTC
.	TRBV6-4	once	TRBJ1-6	CASSVSAGDSPLHF	TGTGCCAGCTCAGTGTCGGCAGGTGATTCACCCCTCCACTTT
TRBD1	TRBV10-3	.	TRBJ2-3	CAISGGQTDTQYF	TGTGCCATCAGTGGGGGACAGACAGATACGCAGTATTTT
.	TRBV4-2	.	TRBJ1-2	CASSQDQGNYRAGYTF	TGTGCCAGCAGCCAAGATCAAGGGAATTACAGGGCTGGCTACACCTTC
TRBD2	TRBV24-1	.	TRBJ2-1	CATSRGLAMTEGEQFF	TGTGCCACCAGTCGGGGACTAGCCATGACCGAGGGTGAGCAGTTCTTC